The 10 T cell receptor beta chains presented below share a single source sample, sequenced in a study of cytomegalovirus exposure and HLA in healthy donors. PCR used 60 Vbeta primers and 13 Jbeta primers. Profiled with immunoSEQ multiplex PCR; TCRdb holds only in-frame clones, not every one. The sample lists about 190,000 clones, 75% to 90% occurring once. The sequenced sample consisted of PBMCs. The receptors shown here come from a man in his forties or fifties in good health and CMV-seronegative.

About this clone: Other DNA sequences of this sample code for an identical CDR3. The chain recombines TRBV6-5 with TRBJ1-5, with TRBD1 matching 7 bases. This CDR3 has 15 residues. CDR1 is MNHEY and CDR2 is SVGAGI in the germline V gene. The junction had 4 bases not matched to a gene; V was cut back by 4 bases and J by 1 base. This CDR3 reads CASSLTGSSNQPQHF. In nucleotides, the CDR3 is TGTGCCAGCAGTTTGACAGGGTCGAGCAATCAGCCCCAGCATTTT.

This clone has a single count. The chain combines TRBV7-6 with TRBJ1-2; 10 positions agree with TRBD1. The V and J ends lost 3 bases and 4 bases, in that order; junction bases with no gene match: 5. This CDR3 comprises 15 residues. CDR1 SGHVS and CDR2 FNYEAQ come from the germline V gene. CDR3 coding DNA: TGTGCCAGCAGCTTCCGGGACAGGGGAACCTATGGCTACACCTTC. Amino acids: CASSFRDRGTYGYTF.

The rearrangement uses TRBV7-9 and TRBJ2-1; 11 bases map to TRBD2. The CDR3 consists of 16 residues. V lost 1 base to trimming and J lost 3 bases; unmatched junction nucleotides: 2. Germline values: CDR1 SEHNR, CDR2 FQNEAQ (reference sequence). CDR3 coding DNA: TGTGCCAGCAGCTTAGTGCTAGCGGGAGGCTACAATGAGCAGTTCTTC. Protein sequence: CASSLVLAGGYNEQFF.

The chain couples TRBV5-1 to TRBJ2-7; D not resolved. Trimming left V 0 bases short and J 1 base short, with 5 bases between. Germline V gene sequence: CDR1 SGHRS, CDR2 YFSETQ. The CDR3 has 13 residues. CDR3 coding DNA: TGCGCCAGCAGCTTGGTTTCTTCCTACGAGCAGTACTTC. Translation gives CASSLVSSYEQYF.

The chain joins TRBV27 to TRBJ1-1, with 9 bases that match TRBD1. V was pared by 8 bases and J by 4 bases, with 14 bases of the junction left unmatched. Per germline, CDR1 MNHEY and CDR2 SMNVEV (reference sequence). The CDR3 contains 16 residues. CDR3 sequence: CASAAIGTGPATEAFF. CDR3 coding DNA: TGTGCCAGCGCCGCGATAGGGACAGGGCCGGCCACTGAAGCTTTCTTT.

The CDR3 loop is CASKRDNQPQHF. Here the CDR3 DNA reads TGTGCCAGCAAACGGGACAATCAGCCCCAGCATTTT. V usage is TRBV2 and J usage is TRBJ1-5; D remains unclear. From germline, CDR1 is SNHLY and CDR2 FYNNEI. Trimming removed 7 bases at V and 3 bases at J, with 7 bases between. The CDR3 length is 12 residues.

The chain couples TRBV30 to TRBJ2-7, with a weak D call TRBD1 (6 bases). Germline CDR1 is GTSNPN and CDR2 is SVGIG (reference sequence). The CDR3 contains 19 residues. V lost 2 bases and J 0 bases, leaving 26 bases between the germline ends. CDR3: CAWSPATRTVQRSSYEQYF. CDR3 coding DNA: TGTGCCTGGAGTCCCGCGACTCGGACAGTCCAGAGGAGCTCCTACGAGCAGTACTTC.

The V and J genes are TRBV11-2 and TRBJ2-7; D is perhaps TRBD2 (6 bases). The germline V and J ends were trimmed by 0 bases and 5 bases, with 17 bases remaining between them. The germline CDR1 and CDR2 sequences are SGHAT and FQNNGV. The CDR3 extends over 16 amino acids. The DNA of the CDR3 is TGTGCCAGCAGCTTAGATCTGGCGGGGAGTACCCACGAGCAGTACTTC. Protein sequence: CASSLDLAGSTHEQYF.

J is TRBJ2-1 and V is TRBV18; 10 positions match TRBD2. The CDR3 is 15 residues long. Looked up from germline, CDR1 is KGHSH and CDR2 is LQKENI. The V gene end was trimmed by 3 bases and the J gene end by 7 bases; junction bases not matched to a gene: 6. The DNA of the CDR3 is TGTGCCAGCTCACCCCCTAGCGGGAGTAGAAATGAGCAGTTCTTC. This codes for CASSPPSGSRNEQFF.

The rearrangement joins TRBV28 to TRBJ2-5; 8 bases match TRBD2. Germline V gene lookup returns CDR1 MDHEN and CDR2 SYDVKM. V gave up 4 bases and J gave up 5 bases; unmatched junction bases: 9. This CDR3 has 15 amino acids. CDR3: CASSSAGAGGETQYF. The CDR3 DNA is TGTGCCAGCAGTTCAGCGGGAGCGGGTGGGGAGACCCAGTACTTC.